This TCR beta chain derives from a study of T-cell reconstitution after alpha-beta-depleted transplantation in children. The length of the CDR3 is 13 residues. CDR1 is MNHEY, CDR2 SVGAGI, per germline. V was trimmed by 1 base and J by 8 bases, leaving 9 bases between them. This clonotype came up many times. Researchers prepared the TCRbeta library using unique molecular identifiers, the study reports. TCRdb ran MiXCR on the PCR reads and lists one entry per CDR3 protein. The sample lists approximately 590,000 distinct CDR3 sequences; 8% to 11% were seen once. Source: PBMCs from the stem cell graft donor, taken from the stem cell graft. This rearrangement joins TRBV6-5 to TRBJ2-1; possibly TRBD2 for D (5 bases). This receptor was obtained from a human donor who donated a stem cell graft to a child with acute myeloid leukemia. The CDR3: CASSYLTEDEQFF. The CDR3, as DNA: TGTGCCAGCAGTTACTTGACGGAGGATGAGCAGTTCTTC.